The present T cell receptor beta chain was sequenced within a study of early T cells in non-severe SARS-CoV-2 infection. V lost 1 base and J lost 0, with 13 bases in between. Germline values: CDR1 MGHRA, CDR2 YSYEKL. There are 17 residues in the CDR3. Study-wide results and limits: A preference for anti-spike CD8 responses marked VDJdb matching, which missed private and CD4 specificities.

Individual cDNA molecules received unique molecular identifiers during library preparation. TCRdb analysed the 5' RACE reads with MiXCR anew, one entry per CDR3 protein. The table shows tens of thousands of distinct CDR3 sequences, with more than 8% occurring only once. The sample holds many counts of this clonotype. Its matching antigen is unknown. Specimen: whole blood. The chain joins TRBV4-1 to TRBJ1-3, with D hard to call. This TCR was recovered from an adult who was a healthcare worker with PCR-confirmed SARS-CoV-2 infection or an uninfected control (not recorded which). CDR3 nucleotides: TGCGCCAGCAGCCAAGTGGATTTGGTATTCTCTGGAAACACCATATATTTT. Encoded protein: CASSQVDLVFSGNTIYF.